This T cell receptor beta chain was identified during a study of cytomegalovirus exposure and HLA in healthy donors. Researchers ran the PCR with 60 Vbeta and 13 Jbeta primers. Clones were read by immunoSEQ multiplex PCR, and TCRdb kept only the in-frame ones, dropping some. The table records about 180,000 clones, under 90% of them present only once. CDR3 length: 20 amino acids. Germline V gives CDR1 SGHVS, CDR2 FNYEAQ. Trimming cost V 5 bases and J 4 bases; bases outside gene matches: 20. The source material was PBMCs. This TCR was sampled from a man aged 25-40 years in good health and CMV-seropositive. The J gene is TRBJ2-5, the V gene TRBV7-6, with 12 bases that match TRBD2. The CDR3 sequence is CASSPPESGASGRGGETQYF. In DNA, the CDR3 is TGTGCCAGCAGCCCCCCAGAATCGGGGGCTAGCGGGAGGGGAGGAGAGACCCAGTACTTC. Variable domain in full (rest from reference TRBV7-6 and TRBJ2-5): GAGVSQSPRYKVTKRGQDVALRCDPISGHVSLYWYRQALGQGPEFLTYFNYEAQQDKSGLPNDRFSAERPEGSISTLTIQRTEQRDSAMYRCASSPPESGASGRGGETQYFGPGTRLLVL.